These 10 T cell receptor beta chains were sequenced from one sample in a study of blood T cell repertoires in COVID-19. TCRdb's copy holds only in-frame clones and misses some; the assay was immunoSEQ multiplex PCR. The repertoire holds approximately 81,000 clones, with roughly 86% as singletons. Sample: peripheral blood. The receptors shown here come from a human donor in a cohort sampled during active COVID-19.

The V gene is TRBV6-6, the J gene TRBJ2-7; 9 bases are shared with TRBD1. CDR1 and CDR2 (germline): MNHNY, SVGAGI (reference sequence). The V and J ends lost 7 bases and 6 bases, in that order; junction bases with no gene match: 16. This CDR3 has 16 amino acids. In DNA, the CDR3 is TGTGCCAGCAACGAACAACAGGGGGCGAGCCTCAGCGAGCAGTACTTC. It codes for CASNEQQGASLSEQYF.

The rearrangement joins TRBV4-2 to TRBJ1-2; tentative D call: TRBD1 (6 bases). The CDR3 runs 16 residues. The V and J ends lost 0 bases and 5 bases respectively, with 16 bases between them. The germline gives CDR1 LGHNA, CDR2 YNFKEQ. The CDR3 nucleotides are TGTGCCAGCAGCCAAGATATAGGAGGGGGGGCATATGGCTACACCTTC. This sequence encodes CASSQDIGGGAYGYTF.

This chain uses TRBV5-8 with TRBJ2-7; TRBD2 is a possible D gene (6 bases). Trimming pared 0 bases from V and 0 bases from J, leaving 10 bases between. This CDR3 has 15 residues. The germline CDR1 and CDR2 sequences are SGHTS and YDEGEE. CDR3 protein: CASSLGDSGSYEQYF. The DNA for the CDR3 is TGTGCCAGCAGCTTGGGGGATAGCGGCTCCTACGAGCAGTACTTC. Using reference TRBV5-8 and TRBJ2-7 for the parts outside the CDR3, the full variable domain is EAGVTQSPTHLIKTRGQQATLRCSPISGHTSVYWYQQALGLGLQFLLWYDEGEERNRGNFPPRFSGRQFPNYSSELNVNALELEDSALYLCASSLGDSGSYEQYFGPGTRLTVT.

V usage is TRBV7-3 and J usage is TRBJ2-2; 8 bases match TRBD1. There are 17 residues in the CDR3. J lost 2 bases, V lost 5 bases, and 10 bases had no gene match. Germline V gene lookup returns CDR1 SGHTA and CDR2 FQGTGA. The CDR3 here is CASSHGRTGTNTGELFF. As DNA, the CDR3 is TGTGCCAGCAGCCACGGTCGGACAGGGACTAACACCGGGGAGCTGTTTTTT.

The V and J genes are TRBV7-9 and TRBJ1-2; D is unresolved. This CDR3 spans 12 amino acids. CDR1 SEHNR and CDR2 FQNEAQ come from the germline V gene (reference sequence). V was cut by 5 bases and J by 3 bases, with 7 bases left in between. The CDR3 loop is CASSNLDYGYTF. The CDR3 DNA reads TGTGCCAGCAGCAATTTAGACTATGGCTACACCTTC.

Remarks on this clone: An end of the junction does not agree with germline; a read error may underlie this. The V and J genes are TRBV2 and TRBJ2-7; 9 bases line up with TRBD1. Germline CDR1 reads SNHLY; CDR2 reads FYNNEI. This CDR3 has 14 amino acids. CDR3 sequence reads: CASSEGGQGYEQYF. The CDR3 DNA sequence: TGTGCCAGCAGCGAAGGGGGACAGGGTTACGAGCAGTACTTC.

This chain links TRBV11-1 with TRBJ2-2, with D tentatively TRBD2 (5 bases). V shed 7 bases and J shed 1 base, with 10 bases lying between them. Germline-derived CDR1 and CDR2 are SGHAT and FQDESV (reference sequence). The CDR3 sequence is 14 residues long. The CDR3 sequence: CASNERQNTGELFF. CDR3 DNA sequence: TGTGCCAGCAACGAGCGGCAGAACACCGGGGAGCTGTTTTTT.

J is TRBJ1-1 and V is TRBV9; D not resolved. Germline CDR1 is SGDLS and CDR2 is YYNGEE. The CDR3 totals 14 residues. V was shortened by 0 bases and J by 0 bases, with 6 bases between the two germline ends. In nucleotides, the CDR3 is TGTGCCAGCAGCGTAGCCCCAATGAACACTGAAGCTTTCTTT. This encodes CASSVAPMNTEAFF.

V gene TRBV19 combines with J gene TRBJ2-7, with 7 bases lining up with TRBD1. Trimming at V came to 4 bases and at J to 3 bases, leaving 3 bases not matched to a gene. Germline lookup yields CDR1 LNHDA and CDR2 SQIVND (reference sequence). CDR3 length: 13 amino acids. CDR3 bases: TGTGCCAGTAGTAAGGCAGGGGGCTACGAGCAGTACTTC. Translated, it gives CASSKAGGYEQYF.

V usage is TRBV5-1 and J usage is TRBJ1-2; D not certain. The CDR3 sequence is 15 residues long. V was clipped by 0 bases and J by 6 bases, with 15 bases between them. Germline V gene lookup returns CDR1 SGHRS and CDR2 YFSETQ. CDR3 residues: CASSLVLAAADGYTF. The CDR3 DNA is TGCGCCAGCAGCTTGGTTTTAGCGGCAGCCGATGGCTACACCTTC. Full variable domain (remainder filled in from reference TRBV5-1 and TRBJ1-2): KAGVTQTPRYLIKTRGQQVTLSCSPISGHRSVSWYQQTPGQGLQFLFEYFSETQRNKGNFPGRFSGRQFSNSRSEMNVSTLELGDSALYLCASSLVLAAADGYTFGSGTRLTVV.